This T cell receptor (beta chain) was found in a study of cytomegalovirus exposure and HLA in healthy donors (TCRdb year 2017). In the study overall: According to a later analysis, the 120 or so validation repertoires were produced on the same platform as the approximately 600 repertoires of the first cohort. The study combined high-throughput TCR immunosequencing, statistical association of individual TCRs with disease status, and machine learning to predict cytomegalovirus infection status. The study aimed to test whether signatures of past pathogen exposure could be identified by cataloging public T cell receptors. Along with the approximately 700-subject first cohort, a separate validation cohort of over a hundred different subjects was used.

Receptor libraries were prepared by the immunoSEQ multiplex PCR assay. From the authors' description of their analysis: A statistical classification framework was built for diagnosing cytomegalovirus status from the catalog of TCR beta chain sequences. TCRdb stores this immuneACCESS table with in-frame sequences only. Part of the clones is absent; in the studies checked, under half of the shortfall reflects unresolved V genes, and no reason is known for the rest. Clone size and V and J calls were adopted from that table, with D and trimming inferred from the DNA. For this sample there are over 85,000 clones; over 75% appear just once. In total, the top ten clones hold roughly 1.4% of the sample. Donors formed part of the validation cohort, which comprised 120 subjects and was distinct from the first cohort of roughly 600 subjects. General conclusions and limits of the study: A later analysis had no HLA typing for the validation cohort, so co-occurrence there was scored across all 130 or so repertoires. It was suggested by the authors that the approach could potentially be generalized to other disease states and immunological phenotypes. In vitro tests confirmed that three of the cytomegalovirus-associated TCR beta chains recognize cytomegalovirus antigens. In the study, around 150 TCR beta chains were listed as associated with cytomegalovirus. The classifier was reported to diagnose cytomegalovirus status with high specificity and sensitivity in both the original and validation cohorts. Subsequent analysis determined that TCRs grouped into clusters in the first cohort also showed a tendency toward co-occurrence across the 120 validation repertoires, and 94% of cluster scores exceeded 0. While some public TCRs were present in many individuals, most TCR sequences turned up only very rarely across donors.

The germline V gene yields MNHEY for CDR1 and SVGAGI for CDR2. The CDR3 runs 14 amino acids, cysteine and phenylalanine included. Only the CDR3 DNA stays, 42 bases, in frame from base 1. The V and J ends are trimmed by 7 bases and 0 bases, leaving 12 bases between them. Points on this clone: Its antigen remains unidentified. It has no much larger one-base neighbor in the sample; base qualities were not kept.

The receptor was isolated from a woman aged 25 to 39 in good health and CMV-seropositive. Sequencing was carried out using PBMCs. The chain was built from TRBV6-5 and TRBJ1-2, and the D gene may be TRBD1, 6 bases matching. The CDR3 here reads CASTRGGTNYGYTF. The nucleotide sequence is given as TGTGCCAGCACCAGGGGAGGGACTAACTATGGCTACACCTTC.